This paragraph reports one TCR beta chain. Its antigen is not yet known. No qualities accompany the bases; no much larger clone lies one base away. The data were obtained in a study of cytomegalovirus exposure and HLA in healthy donors (dated by TCRdb to 2016 to 2017). Describing the broader study: In an earlier analysis of 550 to 750 of the donors, approximately 260 Gb of sequence data and 100 million or so unique TCR beta sequences from about 179 million T cells were reported. The study used immunosequencing to profile the T cell repertoires of several hundred subjects and linked those repertoires to cytomegalovirus serostatus. To predict cytomegalovirus infection status, the study combined high-throughput TCR immunosequencing, statistical association of individual TCRs with disease status, and machine learning. Alongside the repertoire data, information on donor age, sex, ethnicity and CMV serostatus was compiled. A later genetic analysis took genome-wide SNP genotypes for about 65% of the 666 donors and used that subset as a discovery cohort. Among the 398 genotyped donors, approximately 81% belonged to the genetic ancestry cluster associated with self-reported Caucasian donors. Approximately 300 gigabases of sequencing data and 70 million to 100 million unique TCR sequences made up an early release that covered under 750 HLA-typed donors. In the later analysis, no new phenotypic data were used to find candidate immune exposures; instead, reliance was placed on TCR beta sequences and their occurrence across donors. An earlier analysis of some 500 of the donors used high-throughput TCR beta sequencing to judge whether each TCR beta V gene segment behaved as functional or pseudogenic. In addition to the first cohort of approximately 650 subjects, a separate validation cohort of 130 or so different subjects was used. The number of donors typed differed by locus, with about 629-640 for A, B, C, DRB1 and DQB1, around 560 for DQA1, about 610 for DPA1, and under 490 for DPB1. A later analysis re-analyzed previously published TCR beta repertoires from roughly 600 donors and added high-resolution HLA genotyping to study TCR occurrence patterns. HLA typing included class I and class II loci at four-digit resolution. Across around 400 genotyped donors of the cohort, an average of roughly 250,000 unique TCR beta nucleotide sequences per donor were sequenced, and roughly 20% of those sequences were non-productive. Roughly 5 DR-DQ haplotypes were handled as single units for association and clustering because linkage in the cohort was strong. The aim of the study was to test whether cataloging public T cell receptors could identify signatures of past pathogen exposure. All discovery cohort repertoires had been generated using a single sequencing platform.

Library preparation employed the immunoSEQ multiplex PCR assay. The multiplex PCR relied on a mix of 60 forward primers for TCR Vbeta segments and 13 reverse primers for TCR Jbeta segments. Amplification of the CDR3 region of rearranged TCR beta genes was performed with a multiplex PCR assay on genomic DNA. The amplified TCR beta libraries were sequenced on the Illumina HiSeq System as 87-base-pair reads. The study's processing was this. Across the 600 to 700 repertoires, a later analysis counted tens of millions of unique TCR beta chains, around 11 million of which were shared by at least two donors. A nearest-neighbor algorithm error-corrected the raw reads and collapsed the reads into unique sequences, merging closely related sequences to remove PCR and sequencing errors. V, D and J gene segments were assigned by aligning CDR3 sequences to IMGT reference sequences. For a sequence to be retained, at least a six-nucleotide match to both a V gene segment and a J gene segment was required. A rearrangement was called productive if the CDR3 had no stop codons and remained in frame with V and J, and every other rearrangement was called non-productive. CDR3 was defined according to IMGT convention as the region running from the second conserved V-encoded cysteine to the conserved J-encoded phenylalanine. In an earlier analysis of more than 550 of the donors, sequences lacking an unambiguous match to a single V gene segment were excluded. In an earlier analysis of approximately 590 of the donors, a V segment was called functional when productive rearrangements were above 56.7%, and segregating when the standard deviation between donors exceeded 5%. A statistical classification framework was built to diagnose cytomegalovirus status from the catalog of TCR beta chain sequences. V and J gene assignment, in a later analysis, came from comparing TCR nucleotide sequences with IMGT/GENE-DB human TR gene sequences. A later analysis assigned CDR3 sequences and most-parsimonious VDJ recombination scenarios with the TCRdist pipeline. A later analysis defined each TCR beta chain by its CDR3 amino acid sequence plus V-gene family, and excluded reads lacking a unique V-gene family. A later analysis removed roughly 590 highly shared, low-generation-probability nucleotide sequences to deal with suspected cross-contamination and a sequencing artifact. In a later analysis, a clonal expansion index was calculated for each public chain from normalized within-repertoire ranks of inferred template counts. In a later analysis, generation probabilities were computed with a VDJ recombination model fitted to out-of-frame rearrangements, and the resulting probabilities were checked against IGoR. A later analysis scored TCR-TCR, TCR-HLA and TCR-CMV co-occurrence with hypergeometric tests, applying a repertoire-size bias correction to TCR pairs. False discovery rates were estimated in a later analysis by permuting HLA or CMV assignments 20 times. In a later analysis, co-occurring TCRs were grouped using DBSCAN, with TCRdist sequence similarity added in when clustering inside HLA-allele-positive subsets. Repertoires with fewer than 30,000 or more than 120,000 public chains, plus five repertoires with anomalous nucleotide sharing, were excluded from co-occurrence clustering. Not all clones reach the TCRdb copy of this immuneACCESS table, which keeps in-frame sequences only. Checked studies attribute under half of the gap to unresolved V genes and leave the rest unexplained. That table supplies the V and J calls and clone size; D and trimming were determined from the DNA. For this sample the table gives some 130,000 clones, of which 60% to 85% were detected only once. The top ten constitute around 3% of the sample.

The CDR1 and CDR2 encoded by the germline V gene (reference sequence) are SGHNT and YYREEE. Reading from cysteine to phenylalanine, the CDR3 counts 19 amino acids. The entry retains the CDR3 DNA only, 57 bases that are in frame from base 1. At the junction V is shortened by 4 bases and J by 0 bases, with 23 bases in between. Broad study findings and their caveats: In a later analysis, HLA-associated TCR beta chains were found to be more clonally expanded and to have lower generation probabilities than equally common non-associated chains. In a later analysis, most CMV-associated TCR beta chains were found to appear HLA-restricted, with HLA associations seemingly driven largely by CMV exposure. Because HLA typing was missing for some donors at each locus, association tests included only the typed subset. In a later analysis, TCR association rates were found to vary across HLA loci, with the most associated TCRs seen for DRB1 alleles and the fewest for HLA-C alleles. The study gave a list of some 150 TCR beta chains associated with cytomegalovirus. Presence/absence analyses assumed roughly uniform sequencing depth across donors, an assumption that may not hold. Immune exposure information for the cohort was limited to CMV serostatus. In an earlier analysis of roughly 560 of the donors, most TCR beta V segments were observed in productive rearrangements about 87% or about 30% of the time, broadly matching IMGT annotations. Some IMGT-functional V segments, including TRBV6-2 and TRBV6-3, could not be told apart with the 87-base-pair reads, so those segments were excluded. At a false discovery rate of 0.05, a later analysis linked some 18,000 TCR beta sequences to specific HLA alleles. Correlated functional status among segregating V segments might be attributable to linkage disequilibrium, but an unknown experimental factor could not be ruled out. A later genetic analysis associated a missense DCLRE1C variant with V-gene and J-gene trimming of TCR beta chains, and an independent cohort replicated the association. The authors suggested that the approach could potentially be extended to other disease states and immunological phenotypes. In a later analysis, several top co-occurrence clusters were reported to appear linked to parvovirus B19, influenza, CMV and Epstein-Barr virus. In vitro tests confirmed that three of the cytomegalovirus-associated TCR beta chains recognize cytomegalovirus antigens. Cytomegalovirus status was reported to be diagnosed by the classifier with high specificity and sensitivity in both the original and validation cohorts. A further reported finding was that TCR beta sequences accurately predicted the HLA-A and HLA-B alleles for most subjects in the first cohort. While some public TCRs were present in many individuals, most TCR sequences turned up only very rarely across donors. Because counts were too low, about 15 rarely observed V segments, including chromosome 9 orphons, were left out of the earlier analysis of 500 to 650 of the donors. Strong co-occurrence of HLA alleles, especially DR and DQ, made assigning TCR associations to individual alleles difficult. A cluster of highly shared sequence variants was judged likely to represent a technical artifact of the sequencing pipeline. The cohort was sequenced for TCR beta chains only, and without alpha or paired-chain data the features that could be detected were limited. In a later genetic analysis, fewer N-insertions in productive TCRs were reported among donors in an Asian-associated ancestry cluster than the approximately 710-donor mean.

The cohort was made up of about 610 healthy bone marrow donors. At the time of sampling, every cohort member was nominally healthy, though immune exposures that went unrecorded were likely present. The donor was CMV seropositive and was included in the group of 270 or so seropositive cohort members. A peripheral blood sample was provided by each donor, and peripheral blood mononuclear cells were used for TCR beta sequencing. Genomic DNA extraction from the blood cell samples was performed with the Qiagen DNeasy Blood Extraction Kit. Recombination linked TRBV5-4 to TRBJ1-5, with a weak D call of TRBD1 (5 bases match). The specimen was PBMCs. The source is a woman aged 25 to 39 in good health and CMV-seropositive. The DNA sequence follows: TGTGCCAGCAGCGCCTTAGGATCTGGGGCTCCAGATAGCAATCAGCCCCAGCATTTT. Its translation reads: CASSALGSGAPDSNQPQHF.